The 30 T cell receptor beta chains presented below share a single source sample, sequenced in a study of vaccination and CD4 T cells after COVID-19. Treatment here: approximately 10-day PBMC culture with coronavirus spike peptide pools or control peptides (ViraFEST assay). Prior to the COVID-19 pandemic (2011-2018), the unexposed donor's CD4+ T cells were collected. Which antigens these TCRs recognize remains unknown. Researchers used the Oncomine TCR Beta short-read assay to sequence DNA from cultured CD4+ T cells. TCRdb itself ran the PCR reads through MiXCR, one entry per CDR3 protein. Among about 8,600 distinct CDR3 sequences listed, about 43% were seen once. Specimen: CD4+ T cells from blood, cultured in vitro. These receptors came from a human donor in good health.

This clonotype was picked up a small number of times. J is TRBJ1-1 and V is TRBV6-1; 7 bases are a match to TRBD1. CDR1 and CDR2 (germline): MNHNS, SASEGT. V shed 6 bases and J 4 bases; nucleotides not matched to a gene: 11. The CDR3 totals 15 residues. The CDR3 DNA is TGTGCCAGCAGATCCCGACAGGGAAGCTTCACTGAAGCTTTCTTT. Translation gives CASRSRQGSFTEAFF.

The genes are TRBV7-6 and TRBJ1-1; D unresolved. The CDR3 runs to 14 residues. Germline V CDR1 and CDR2: SGHVS, FNYEAQ. Trimming took off 7 bases at V and 0 bases at J, with 12 bases between the two ends. The CDR3 DNA is TGTGCCAGCAAACAGACCGAAATGAACACTGAAGCTTTCTTT. Translation gives CASKQTEMNTEAFF.

The chain couples TRBV4-1 to TRBJ1-2; D may be TRBD1 (6 bases). Trimming took 4 bases from V and 6 from J, leaving 33 bases between them. From germline, CDR1 is MGHRA and CDR2 YSYEKL. The CDR3 length is 20 residues. The CDR3, as DNA: TGCGCCAGCAGCCTACTAGCCCCCGGGACACCCGATCGATTCTCCAATGGCTACACCTTC. Amino acid sequence: CASSLLAPGTPDRFSNGYTF.

The chain has TRBV2 and TRBJ2-7, with 8 nucleotides matching TRBD1. CDR1 is SNHLY and CDR2 is FYNNEI in the germline V gene. V lost 6 bases and J lost 3; bases outside the gene matches: 7. The CDR3 sequence is 14 residues long. CDR3 nucleotides: TGTGCCAGCAGGGGACAGGTGGCGGTCTACGAGCAGTACTTC. It encodes CASRGQVAVYEQYF.

The chain is built from TRBV27 and TRBJ1-2; tentative D call: TRBD1 (5 bases). The CDR3 covers 15 residues. CDR1 MNHEY and CDR2 SMNVEV come from the germline V gene (reference sequence). The V end was cut by 2 bases, the J end by 2 bases, with 12 bases between. The CDR3 DNA sequence: TGTGCCAGCAGTTTAACCGGGACGGAAAACTATGGCTACACCTTC. Its protein is CASSLTGTENYGYTF.

This clonotype was observed once. In this CDR3 the conserved last residue, phenylalanine or tryptophan, is missing, so a read error is likely. This chain uses TRBV27 with TRBJ1-3; 12 bases are a match to TRBD1. The junction had 3 bases not matched to a gene; V was cut back by 6 bases and J by 6 bases. CDR1 and CDR2 (germline): MNHEY, SMNVEV (reference sequence). CDR3 length: 14 residues. CDR3: CASRAGQGANTIYS. The CDR3 nucleotides are TGTGCCAGCAGAGCGGGACAGGGGGCAAACACCATATATTCT.

The chain has TRBV6-1 and TRBJ1-3, with D hard to call. With 6 bases removed from V and 0 bases from J, the gap between germline ends came to 15 bases. Germline V gives CDR1 MNHNS, CDR2 SASEGT. CDR3 size: 16 residues. CDR3: CASRETPASSGNTIYF. In nucleotides, the CDR3 is TGTGCCAGCAGGGAGACACCAGCTTCCTCTGGAAACACCATATATTTT.

CDR3: CASSYSASAVSTDTQYF. CDR3 sequence (DNA): TGTGCCAGCAGTTACTCGGCTTCGGCGGTAAGCACAGATACGCAGTATTTT. The chain combines TRBV6-5 with TRBJ2-3, with no clear D. Germline CDR1 MNHEY, CDR2 SVGAGI. V was pared by 0 bases and J by 0 bases, with 13 bases between. The CDR3 extends over 17 amino acids.

This clonotype was observed a handful of times. The chain couples TRBV28 to TRBJ1-5, with 7 bases lining up with TRBD1. The length of the CDR3 is 16 residues. Germline V CDR1 and CDR2: MDHEN, SYDVKM. The V gene end was trimmed by 5 bases and the J gene end by 0 bases; junction bases not matched to a gene: 7. This CDR3 reads CASSPGGIYSNQPQHF. As DNA, the CDR3 is TGTGCCAGCAGTCCAGGGGGAATATATAGCAATCAGCCCCAGCATTTT.

Worth noting for this clonotype: One end of the junction is discordant with germline, which a read error may explain. CDR3 DNA: TGCGCCAGCAGCCAAGAGTCGATGAACACTGAAGCTTTCTTT. It is translated as CASSQESMNTEAFF. The chain combines TRBV7-9 with TRBJ1-1, with no clear D. Germline CDR1 and CDR2: SEHNR and FQNEAQ (reference sequence). The CDR3 spans 14 residues.

The gene calls are TRBV19 and TRBJ1-6, with D uncertain. V was cut by 4 bases and J by 13 bases, with 11 bases left in between. The CDR3 contains 12 residues. Looked up from germline, CDR1 is LNHDA and CDR2 is SQIVND (reference sequence). Written as DNA, the CDR3 is TGTGCCAGTAGTACCCACACCTTTCCCCTCCACTTT. This translates into CASSTHTFPLHF.

The chain is built from TRBV4-1 and TRBJ2-5; TRBD2 agrees at 11 bases. The CDR3 has 17 residues. The V gene's germline CDR1 is MGHRA and CDR2 YSYEKL. V shed 4 bases and J 4 bases; nucleotides not matched to a gene: 11. CDR3 DNA sequence: TGCGCCAGCAGCCGAGAGGACCCGCTAGCGGGAGGAGAGACCCAGTACTTC. Residues: CASSREDPLAGGETQYF.

This clonotype was seen a handful of times. The rearrangement uses TRBV12-3 or TRBV12-4 and TRBJ1-5; a possible D gene is TRBD1 (5 bases). There are 15 residues in the CDR3. Trimming took off 5 bases at V and 8 bases at J, with 19 bases between the two ends. The CDR3 nucleotides are TGTGCCAGCAGTACCCACGGGACGGTCGTTAAGCCCCAGCATTTT. It yields the protein CASSTHGTVVKPQHF.

The V and J genes are TRBV6-1 and TRBJ2-5; D is possibly TRBD1 or TRBD2 (5 bases each). Per germline, CDR1 MNHNS and CDR2 SASEGT. The ends were cut back, 6 bases at V and 4 bases at J, with 15 bases in the middle. The CDR3 has 14 residues. This chain's CDR3 is CASRRDQRGETQYF. The CDR3, as DNA: TGTGCCAGCAGACGGGACCAAAGGGGAGAGACCCAGTACTTC.

This chain uses TRBV6-5 with TRBJ2-2; D gene ambiguous. The CDR3 consists of 13 residues. Germline V CDR1 and CDR2: MNHEY, SVGAGI. Trimming took 3 bases from V and 10 from J, leaving 12 bases between them. The CDR3 sequence: CASSYSPSEELFF. For the CDR3, the DNA is TGTGCCAGCAGTTATTCCCCTTCCGAGGAGCTGTTTTTT.

This rearrangement joins TRBV20-1 to TRBJ2-7; tentatively, D is TRBD1 (5 bases). V was trimmed by 1 base and J by 5 bases, leaving 18 bases between them. The CDR3 sequence is 15 residues long. Looked up from germline, CDR1 is DFQATT and CDR2 is SNEGSKA (reference sequence). The CDR3 spells CSARVYRPSTDEQYF. CDR3 DNA: TGCAGTGCTAGAGTTTACAGGCCCTCGACCGACGAGCAGTACTTC.

The CDR3 region has the DNA TGCAGTGCTAGTTTCCCTCGAGGGGCGACCCACGAGCAGTACTTC. The encoded protein is CSASFPRGATHEQYF. J is TRBJ2-7 and V is TRBV20-1; D tentatively fits TRBD1 or TRBD2 (5 bases each). Trimming pared 3 bases from V and 5 bases from J, leaving 20 bases between. The V gene's germline CDR1 is DFQATT and CDR2 SNEGSKA (reference sequence). The length of the CDR3 is 15 residues.

This chain links TRBV19 with TRBJ2-4; a possible D gene is TRBD1 (6 bases). Trimming stripped 3 bases from V and 0 bases from J, with 6 bases between. This CDR3 contains 14 residues. Germline CDR1 LNHDA, CDR2 SQIVND (reference sequence). The CDR3 DNA reads TGTGCCAGTAGTATGGACAGAGCCAAAAACATTCAGTACTTC. It is translated as CASSMDRAKNIQYF.

The chain couples TRBV23-1 to TRBJ1-5; D remains ambiguous. TRBV23-1 falls under the ORF class, with uncertain function. V was trimmed by 2 bases and J by 6 bases, leaving 8 bases between them. The length of the CDR3 is 13 residues. For the CDR3, the DNA is TGCGCCAGCAGTCAAAACGGAGGTCAGCCCCAGCATTTT. Translated, it gives CASSQNGGQPQHF.

This chain joins TRBV5-1 and TRBJ1-2; 11 bases are shared with TRBD1. The CDR3 has 14 residues. V was pared by 4 bases and J by 4 bases, with 3 bases of the junction left unmatched. Germline assignment: CDR1 SGHRS and CDR2 YFSETQ. Here the CDR3 reads CASSAGTGGYGYTF. CDR3 coding DNA: TGCGCCAGCAGCGCCGGGACAGGGGGCTATGGCTACACCTTC.

The chain joins TRBV27 to TRBJ2-1; 13 positions match TRBD2. CDR1 and CDR2 from the germline V gene are MNHEY and SMNVEV (reference sequence). The CDR3 has 15 amino acids. The V and J ends lost 6 bases and 8 bases, in that order; junction bases with no gene match: 7. The CDR3 loop is CASSLGLAGVDEQFF. CDR3 nucleotides: TGTGCCAGCAGCCTTGGACTAGCGGGAGTCGATGAGCAGTTCTTC.

The chain carries TRBV20-1 and TRBJ2-5; TRBD1 matches at 9 bases. The V gene end was trimmed by 5 bases and the J gene end by 1 base; junction bases not matched to a gene: 8. There are 15 residues in the CDR3. Germline assignment: CDR1 DFQATT and CDR2 SNEGSKA (reference sequence). Here the CDR3 DNA reads TGCAGTGCTCCCTCGGGACAGGGATTCCAAGAGACCCAGTACTTC. Translating gives CSAPSGQGFQETQYF.

The chain links TRBV24-1 to TRBJ2-3; 9 bases are a match to TRBD2. The ends lost 4 bases at V and 2 bases at J; junction bases unmatched: 12. The CDR3 is made up of 18 amino acids. In germline, CDR1 is KGHDR, CDR2 SFDVKD. CDR3 bases: TGTGCCACCAGTGACTCCTCCTGGGTAGCGGGAGACACAGATACGCAGTATTTT. It specifies CATSDSSWVAGDTDTQYF.

This chain links TRBV10-3 with TRBJ2-2; 7 bases line up with TRBD1. The germline V gene encodes CDR1 ENHRY and CDR2 SYGVKD. With 4 bases clipped from V and 5 bases from J, the junction kept 4 bases outside the gene matches. This CDR3 comprises 14 residues. The CDR3 loop is CAISGNRGTGELFF. In DNA form, the CDR3 reads TGTGCCATCAGTGGAAACAGGGGAACCGGGGAGCTGTTTTTT.

This clonotype was found a few times. This rearrangement joins TRBV27 to TRBJ2-7, with D possibly matching TRBD2 (7 bases). The ends were cut back, 1 base at V and 4 bases at J, with 17 bases in the middle. Germline values: CDR1 MNHEY, CDR2 SMNVEV (reference sequence). This CDR3 region has 16 residues. In DNA, the CDR3 is TGTGCCAGCAGTTTATTGGGGGGGGGCCGTACTTACGAGCAGTACTTC. This sequence encodes CASSLLGGGRTYEQYF.

V gene TRBV20-1 combines with J gene TRBJ2-5; tentative D call: TRBD1 (6 bases). V was clipped by 1 base and J by 5 bases, with 8 bases between them. Per the germline V gene, CDR1 is DFQATT and CDR2 is SNEGSKA (reference sequence). The length of the CDR3 is 12 residues. As DNA, the CDR3 is TGCAGTGCTAGAGTGGGGGCCGAGACCCAGTACTTC. Translation: CSARVGAETQYF.

The chain combines TRBV7-9 with TRBJ2-5; a weak D match, TRBD1 (6 bases). The CDR3 is 15 amino acids. Germline values: CDR1 SEHNR, CDR2 FQNEAQ (reference sequence). Trimming took 1 base from V and 2 from J, leaving 11 bases between them. CDR3 sequence reads: CASSLGTGTQETQYF. DNA for the CDR3: TGTGCCAGCAGCTTAGGTACGGGGACACAAGAGACCCAGTACTTC.

The rearrangement uses TRBV7-2 and TRBJ2-3; D is uncertain. CDR1 is SGHTA and CDR2 is FQGNSA in the germline V gene. V shed 1 base and J shed 2 bases, with 7 bases lying between them. The CDR3 has 14 residues. The CDR3 spells CASSLGVITDTQYF. DNA of the CDR3: TGTGCCAGCAGCTTAGGGGTCATCACAGATACGCAGTATTTT.

To note about this clonotype: A clone one base away is much larger, so this may be a read error. V is TRBV7-8 and J is TRBJ2-2; no reliable D call. Germline CDR1 SGHVS, CDR2 FQNEAQ. This CDR3 spans 15 amino acids. V lost 5 bases and J lost 5, with 15 bases in between. CDR3 sequence reads: CASSPITETTGELFF. The CDR3 DNA reads TGTGCCAGCAGCCCGATAACCGAGACAACCGGGGAGCTGTTTTTT.

The chain links TRBV27 to TRBJ2-1; the match to TRBD1 covers 7 bases. The J segment lost 4 bases and the V segment lost 5 bases, leaving 11 bases of the junction unmatched. The V gene's germline CDR1 is MNHEY and CDR2 SMNVEV (reference sequence). CDR3 length: 16 residues. CDR3 bases: TGTGCCAGCAGTCCCTACAGGGGAGTTATATACAATGAGCAGTTCTTC. Amino acids: CASSPYRGVIYNEQFF.